A single sample gave rise to the 30 T cell receptor beta chains below, sequenced in a study of blood T cell repertoires in COVID-19. Profiled with immunoSEQ multiplex PCR; TCRdb holds only in-frame clones, not every one. In the table there are around 150,000 clones, roughly 84% of which are singletons. Sequenced material: peripheral blood. All receptors derive from a woman between 55 and 75 years old with COVID-19, enrolled during active disease.

The rearrangement joins TRBV18 to TRBJ2-1; TRBD2 matches at 8 bases. Germline V CDR1 and CDR2: KGHSH, LQKENI. The CDR3 extends over 16 amino acids. Losses at the gene ends were 3 bases for V and 8 bases for J; bases not matched to a gene: 12. The CDR3 DNA sequence: TGTGCCAGCTCACCCCGAAGTAGCGGGGAGAGGGATGAGCAGTTCTTC. Its protein product is CASSPRSSGERDEQFF.

This clone came up once. For the CDR3, the DNA is TGTGCCAGTACCCAAGCAAGGACTAGCGGGAGGGCCCGAGATACGCAGTATTTT. Its protein is CASTQARTSGRARDTQYF. The J gene is TRBJ2-3, the V gene TRBV19; 15 bases map to TRBD2. The junction had 13 bases not matched to a gene; V was cut back by 7 bases and J by 5 bases. CDR1 and CDR2 (germline): LNHDA, SQIVND (reference sequence). The CDR3 has 18 residues.

This clone has more than one count but fewer than ten. This rearrangement joins TRBV15 to TRBJ2-1; D might be TRBD2 (5 bases). V lost 3 bases and J 1 base, leaving 16 bases between the germline ends. The length of the CDR3 is 17 residues. Looked up from germline, CDR1 is LNHNV and CDR2 is YYDKDF (reference sequence). This CDR3 reads CATSRDPRLASYNEQFF. The DNA for the CDR3 is TGTGCCACCAGCAGGGATCCTAGGCTAGCTTCCTACAATGAGCAGTTCTTC.

The chain joins TRBV19 to TRBJ2-1; D might be TRBD1 (5 bases). The ends were cut back, 5 bases at V and 0 bases at J, with 17 bases in the middle. CDR3 length: 17 amino acids. Per germline, CDR1 LNHDA and CDR2 SQIVND (reference sequence). CDR3 region: CASSLRGRLNSYNEQFF. CDR3 DNA sequence: TGTGCCAGTAGTCTTAGGGGCAGGCTGAACTCCTACAATGAGCAGTTCTTC.

This clone was counted a few times. This chain joins TRBV6-5 and TRBJ1-1; D possibly corresponds to TRBD1 (6 bases). This CDR3 spans 14 amino acids. In germline, CDR1 is MNHEY, CDR2 SVGAGI. V was cut by 7 bases and J by 7 bases, with 19 bases left in between. The CDR3 coding sequence is TGTGCCAGCACCGACACAGGGTGGGGAAGTGAAGCTTTCTTT. Its translation: CASTDTGWGSEAFF.

The chain recombines TRBV6-2 or TRBV6-3 with TRBJ1-2; D call uncertain. Trimming took off 2 bases at V and 7 bases at J, with 5 bases between the two ends. The CDR3 extends over 11 amino acids. The germline V gene has CDR1 MNHEY and CDR2 SVGEGT. Written as DNA, the CDR3 is TGTGCCAGCAGTTACACGGGTGGCTACACCTTC. Translating gives CASSYTGGYTF.

The chain joins TRBV7-9 to TRBJ1-4; 10 nucleotides match TRBD1. Unmatched junction bases numbered 8, after V lost 8 bases and J lost 8 bases. The CDR3 extends over 14 amino acids. Germline-derived CDR1 and CDR2 are SEHNR and FQNEAQ (reference sequence). CDR3 residues: CASGLGQGKEKLFF. CDR3 DNA sequence: TGTGCCAGCGGCCTGGGACAGGGGAAGGAAAAACTGTTTTTT.

V gene TRBV5-4 combines with J gene TRBJ1-2; D not resolved. The CDR3 runs 13 residues. V dropped 3 bases and J dropped 7 bases, with 13 bases sitting between them. Germline assignment: CDR1 SGHNT and CDR2 YYREEE (reference sequence). DNA for the CDR3: TGTGCCAGCAGCTCCCTAAAAGAGAGTGGCTACACCTTC. The encoded protein is CASSSLKESGYTF. Full variable domain (missing parts from reference TRBV5-4 and TRBJ1-2): ETGVTQSPTHLIKTRGQQVTLRCSSQSGHNTVSWYQQALGQGPQFIFQYYREEENGRGNFPPRFSGLQFPNYSSELNVNALELDDSALYLCASSSLKESGYTFGSGTRLTVV.

V is TRBV11-3 and J is TRBJ2-1; TRBD1 agrees at 10 bases. Germline assignment: CDR1 SGHNT and CDR2 YENEEA. This CDR3 spans 16 amino acids. Trimming at V came to 4 bases and at J to 1 base, leaving 4 bases not matched to a gene. The CDR3 DNA is TGTGCCAGCAGCTCGACAGGGGGCTTTTCCTACAATGAGCAGTTCTTC. Its protein is CASSSTGGFSYNEQFF.

The chain links TRBV5-8 to TRBJ1-4; D is unresolved. Trimming took off 0 bases at V and 7 bases at J, with 7 bases between the two ends. The CDR3 has 13 residues. CDR1 is SGHTS, CDR2 YDEGEE, per germline. CDR3 nucleotides: TGTGCCAGCAGCTTGGGACGGGGTGAAAAACTGTTTTTT. It encodes CASSLGRGEKLFF.

V and J are TRBV6-5 and TRBJ2-2; maybe TRBD2 (5 bases). The length of the CDR3 is 15 residues. The germline V and J ends were trimmed by 2 bases and 4 bases, with 11 bases remaining between them. Germline V gene sequence: CDR1 MNHEY, CDR2 SVGAGI. CDR3 amino acids: CASSYGGRFTGELFF. The CDR3 DNA reads as TGTGCCAGCAGTTACGGCGGGCGCTTCACCGGGGAGCTGTTTTTT.

The chain links TRBV19 to TRBJ2-2; possibly TRBD2 for D (5 bases). V was trimmed by 4 bases and J by 4 bases, leaving 16 bases between them. The CDR3 loop spans 16 amino acids. Germline loops: CDR1 LNHDA, CDR2 SQIVND (reference sequence). The CDR3 region has the DNA TGTGCCAGTAGTACCCGTTTAGGCGCGGGCACCGGGGAGCTGTTTTTT. This translates into CASSTRLGAGTGELFF.

The table lists this clone with a count of one. The V call is TRBV6-5, the J call TRBJ1-6; TRBD1 might be the D (5 bases). The CDR3 runs to 15 residues. CDR1 is MNHEY and CDR2 is SVGAGI in the germline V gene. V lost 4 bases and J 7 bases, leaving 14 bases between the germline ends. This chain's CDR3 is CASSWNRRLNSPLHF. The CDR3 DNA follows: TGTGCCAGCAGTTGGAACAGGCGTTTAAATTCACCCCTCCACTTT.

The gene calls are TRBV9 and TRBJ1-2, with TRBD1 identical over 7 bases. The J segment lost 4 bases and the V segment lost 3 bases, leaving 3 bases of the junction unmatched. This CDR3 is 13 amino acids long. Germline V gives CDR1 SGDLS, CDR2 YYNGEE. CDR3 loop: CASSAQGIYGYTF. The CDR3 DNA reads as TGTGCCAGCAGCGCACAGGGGATCTATGGCTACACCTTC.

The chain couples TRBV4-1 to TRBJ1-2; D is ambiguous. Trimming removed 0 bases from V and 7 bases from J, with 12 bases in between. The germline gives CDR1 MGHRA, CDR2 YSYEKL. The CDR3 is 14 amino acids. The CDR3 DNA reads as TGCGCCAGCAGCCAAGATCCAACTATCGGTGGCTACACCTTC. This translates into CASSQDPTIGGYTF.

The rearrangement joins TRBV18 to TRBJ2-5, with 7 bases that match TRBD1. Losses at the gene ends were 4 bases for V and 4 bases for J; bases not matched to a gene: 6. The CDR3 is 14 amino acids. Germline lookup yields CDR1 KGHSH and CDR2 LQKENI. The CDR3 is CASSRRQGAETQYF. CDR3 nucleotides: TGTGCCAGCTCACGACGACAGGGCGCAGAGACCCAGTACTTC.

The chain carries TRBV3-1 (or the pseudogene TRBV3-2) and TRBJ2-5; no reliable D call. Trimming left V 0 bases short and J 3 bases short, with 11 bases between. Germline CDR1 and CDR2: LGHDT and YNNKEL (reference sequence). This CDR3 is built from 15 residues. The CDR3 loop reads CASSQDLTGEETQYF. CDR3 coding DNA: TGTGCCAGCAGCCAAGATTTAACCGGAGAAGAGACCCAGTACTTC.

This chain joins TRBV5-1 and TRBJ2-5, with 8 bases matching TRBD1. J gave up 0 bases and V 4 bases, and 5 bases lay outside the gene matches. The V gene's germline CDR1 is SGHRS and CDR2 YFSETQ. The CDR3 extends over 15 amino acids. The CDR3 region is CASSVDRGNQETQYF. The CDR3 nucleotides read TGCGCCAGCAGCGTCGACAGGGGTAACCAAGAGACCCAGTACTTC.

V gene TRBV7-3 combines with J gene TRBJ1-5, with D perhaps TRBD1 (5 bases). From germline, CDR1 is SGHTA and CDR2 FQGTGA. Deletions cut 5 bases from V and 4 bases from J, with 12 bases between. The CDR3 consists of 14 residues. As DNA, the CDR3 is TGTGCCAGCAGCCAGGTGGGGGGGAATCAGCCCCAGCATTTT. It codes for CASSQVGGNQPQHF.

This chain uses TRBV6-5 with TRBJ2-3; the D gene is possibly TRBD1 (6 bases). The CDR3 is made up of 15 amino acids. Germline CDR1 reads MNHEY; CDR2 reads SVGAGI. Trimming removed 2 bases at V and 3 bases at J, with 12 bases between. CDR3 sequence reads: CASSYRQGMTDTQYF. In DNA, the CDR3 is TGTGCCAGCAGTTACCGGCAGGGGATGACAGATACGCAGTATTTT.

The chain carries TRBV5-6 and TRBJ1-1; possible D gene TRBD1, 5 bases. Trimming left V 4 bases short and J 13 bases short, with 17 bases between. The CDR3 is 12 residues long. In germline, CDR1 is SGHDT, CDR2 YYEEEE. DNA of the CDR3: TGTGCCAGCAGCCTGGTAGGGGCGGAGGGTTTCTTT. Translated: CASSLVGAEGFF.

The chain is built from TRBV2 and TRBJ2-6; TRBD1 matches 11 bases. The CDR3 sequence is 17 residues long. Per germline, CDR1 SNHLY and CDR2 FYNNEI. J gave up 3 bases and V 3 bases, and 4 bases lay outside the gene matches. The CDR3 coding sequence is TGTGCCAGCAGTGAGGGGGACAGGGGGAGTGGGGCCAACGTCCTGACTTTC. Amino acids: CASSEGDRGSGANVLTF. The full variable domain, its missing parts supplied by reference TRBV2 and TRBJ2-6, is EPEVTQTPSHQVTQMGQEVILRCVPISNHLYFYWYRQILGQKVEFLVSFYNNEISEKSEIFDDQFSVERPDGSNFTLKIRSTKLEDSAMYFCASSEGDRGSGANVLTFGAGSRLTVL.

The chain combines TRBV6-5 with TRBJ2-7, with TRBD2 matching 7 bases. The V and J ends lost 5 bases and 7 bases, in that order; junction bases with no gene match: 8. Germline V CDR1 and CDR2: MNHEY, SVGAGI. The CDR3 loop spans 13 amino acids. CDR3 in amino acids: CASSTGGLREQYV. In DNA form, the CDR3 reads TGTGCCAGCAGTACCGGGGGGTTACGGGAGCAGTACGTC.

V is TRBV10-1 and J is TRBJ1-4, with unresolved D. The germline V gene encodes CDR1 WNHNN and CDR2 SYGVQD (reference sequence). Deletions cut 5 bases from V and 7 bases from J, with 11 bases between. The CDR3 is made up of 13 amino acids. The CDR3 DNA follows: TGCGCCAGCAGTCGAGGTGGTAGTGAAAAACTGTTTTTT. It is translated as CASSRGGSEKLFF.

The CDR3 region has the DNA TGTGCCAGCTCACCTCCGGGATTCACTGAAGCTTTCTTT. Encoded protein: CASSPPGFTEAFF. The chain joins TRBV18 to TRBJ1-1; no definite D call. The germline V gene encodes CDR1 KGHSH and CDR2 LQKENI. The CDR3 loop spans 13 amino acids. Between the trimmed V and J ends, which lost 3 bases and 4 bases, there was a span of 9 bases.

V gene TRBV3-1 (or the pseudogene TRBV3-2) combines with J gene TRBJ2-1; 9 nucleotides match TRBD2. This CDR3 spans 17 amino acids. The germline CDR1 and CDR2 sequences are LGHDT and YNNKEL (reference sequence). The junction had 16 bases not matched to a gene; V was cut back by 4 bases and J by 9 bases. CDR3 sequence (DNA): TGTGCCAGCAGCCCGGCCGGGGGGCGGGGGGGCCGTTTTGAGCAGTTCTTC. Its translation is CASSPAGGRGGRFEQFF.

This chain joins TRBV6-5 and TRBJ1-1; D possibly corresponds to TRBD1 (6 bases). Germline V gene lookup returns CDR1 MNHEY and CDR2 SVGAGI. This CDR3 has 14 amino acids. Trimming left V 0 bases short and J 3 bases short, with 8 bases between. The CDR3 reads CASSYSQGYTEAFF. The CDR3 DNA reads TGTGCCAGCAGTTACTCTCAGGGGTACACTGAAGCTTTCTTT.

This clone has a handful of counts. V is TRBV11-2 and J is TRBJ2-7, with D perhaps matching TRBD1 (5 bases). Looked up from germline, CDR1 is SGHAT and CDR2 is FQNNGV. The CDR3 extends over 15 amino acids. V was shortened by 0 bases and J by 1 base, with 10 bases between the two germline ends. In DNA, the CDR3 is TGTGCCAGCAGCTTAGATTTGGGGCAGTCCTACGAGCAGTACTTC. Protein sequence: CASSLDLGQSYEQYF.

The chain recombines TRBV9 with TRBJ1-5; D gene ambiguous. The CDR3 extends over 14 amino acids. V shed 0 bases and J shed 7 bases, with 11 bases lying between them. Looked up from germline, CDR1 is SGDLS and CDR2 is YYNGEE. The CDR3 DNA reads as TGTGCCAGCAGCGTAGCGGGGAACAGCCAGCCCCAGCATTTT. Protein sequence: CASSVAGNSQPQHF.

In the case of this clone: Other nucleotide sequences from this sample produce the same CDR3. The V gene is TRBV7-2, the J gene TRBJ1-2; D is undetermined. V dropped 2 bases and J dropped 0 bases, with 10 bases sitting between them. Germline values: CDR1 SGHTA, CDR2 FQGNSA. The length of the CDR3 is 15 residues. The CDR3 sequence: CASSLSGLSNYGYTF. CDR3 sequence (DNA): TGTGCCAGCAGCTTATCAGGATTATCTAACTATGGCTACACCTTC.